This T cell receptor beta chain derives from a study of blood T cell repertoires in COVID-19. For the study at large: Sites in the United States, Italy and Spain provided acute and convalescent COVID-19 samples.

CDR3 length equals 15 residues. The germline gives CDR1 SGHKS, CDR2 YYEKEE (reference sequence). Trimming took 2 bases from V and 2 from J, leaving 13 bases between them. Generated by immunoSEQ multiplex PCR, the TCRdb table keeps only in-frame clones and is missing some. The repertoire holds 75,000 to 95,000 clones, with roughly 80% as singletons. V usage is TRBV5-5 and J usage is TRBJ1-2; D gene unclear. This clonotype originated in a man aged 50 or older with acute or convalescent COVID-19. The sequencing sample was made of peripheral blood. The CDR3 spells CASSFQREPNYGYTF. For the CDR3, the DNA is TGTGCCAGCAGCTTTCAGCGAGAACCAAACTATGGCTACACCTTC. The variable domain in full, with the rest retrieved from reference TRBV5-5 and TRBJ1-2, is DAGVTQSPTHLIKTRGQQVTLRCSPISGHKSVSWYQQVLGQGPQFIFQYYEKEERGRGNFPDRFSARQFPNYSSELNVNALLLGDSALYLCASSFQREPNYGYTFGSGTRLTVV.